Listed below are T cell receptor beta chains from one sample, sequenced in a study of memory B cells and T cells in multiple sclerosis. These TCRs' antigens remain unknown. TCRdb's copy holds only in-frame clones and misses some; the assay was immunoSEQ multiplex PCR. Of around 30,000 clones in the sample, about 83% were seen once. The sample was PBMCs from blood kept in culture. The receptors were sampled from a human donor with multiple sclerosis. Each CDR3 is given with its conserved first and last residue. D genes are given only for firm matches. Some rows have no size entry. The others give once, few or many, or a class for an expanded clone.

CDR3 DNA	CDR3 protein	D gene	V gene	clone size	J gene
TGTGCCAGCAGTTTAGGCAGGGGCTCAGGGTTCTATGGCTACACCTTC	CASSLGRGSGFYGYTF	.	TRBV6-6	.	TRBJ1-2
TGCGCCAGCAGCGACAAGACCAGCACAGATACGCAGTATTTT	CASSDKTSTDTQYF	.	TRBV5-1	.	TRBJ2-3
TGTGCCAGCAGTGACCGGGACCCAGCCTACAATGAGCAGTTCTTC	CASSDRDPAYNEQFF	.	TRBV7-8	.	TRBJ2-1
TGTGCCAGCAAGACTATTCTAGGAGGATATGAGCAGTACTTC	CASKTILGGYEQYF	.	TRBV2	.	TRBJ2-7
TGTGCCAGCAGCTTAGGGCTAGCGGGGGCGGAGACCCAGTACTTC	CASSLGLAGAETQYF	TRBD2	TRBV7-7	.	TRBJ2-5
TGTGCCAGCACCCAAACCGGTTCAGGCCATGAGCAGTTCTTC	CASTQTGSGHEQFF	.	TRBV7-9	.	TRBJ2-1
TGTGCCAGCAGCTTGACAGGGGATGGAAACACCATATATTTT	CASSLTGDGNTIYF	TRBD1	TRBV7-9	.	TRBJ1-3
TGTGCCAGCACCTTAGGAGGGTATAGGCAGCCCCAGCATTTT	CASTLGGYRQPQHF	.	TRBV2	.	TRBJ1-5
TGTGCCAGCAGTGGGGGGGTCCAAGGAAACACCATATATTTT	CASSGGVQGNTIYF	.	TRBV2	.	TRBJ1-3
TGTGCAAGTCGCCCGGACAGCTATGGCTACACCTTC	CASRPDSYGYTF	.	TRBV12-2	.	TRBJ1-2
TGTGCCAGCAGCGTAGCAGGGACTAGCGGGAGTTACGAGCAGTACTTC	CASSVAGTSGSYEQYF	TRBD2	TRBV9	.	TRBJ2-7
TGTGCCAGCAGCTTAGCGGTTAGCGGGAGGGCCGTTGAGCAGTTCTTC	CASSLAVSGRAVEQFF	TRBD2	TRBV7-9	.	TRBJ2-1
TGTGCTTCCCGGGACAGTTACACTGAAGCTTTCTTT	CASRDSYTEAFF	TRBD1	TRBV12-5	.	TRBJ1-1
TGTGCCAGCAAGGGACAGGGGAACACTGAAGCTTTCTTT	CASKGQGNTEAFF	TRBD1	TRBV6-4	.	TRBJ1-1
TGCGCCAGCAATGGGGAGGGTCGGACCTACGAGCAGTACTTC	CASNGEGRTYEQYF	TRBD2	TRBV5-1	.	TRBJ2-7
TGTGCCAGCAGCTTATACGGGACAGGTAACACTGAAGCTTTCTTT	CASSLYGTGNTEAFF	TRBD1	TRBV7-2	.	TRBJ1-1
TGTGCCAGTAGTATTGGACAGGGGACGAACACTGAAGCTTTCTTT	CASSIGQGTNTEAFF	TRBD1	TRBV19	.	TRBJ1-1
TGTGCCATCAGTGAGACGGGAGAGCCCCAGCATTTT	CAISETGEPQHF	.	TRBV10-3	.	TRBJ1-5
TGCGCCAGCAGCTTGCAGGGGGCGCGGAACACTGAAGCTTTCTTT	CASSLQGARNTEAFF	TRBD1	TRBV5-1	.	TRBJ1-1
TGTGCCAGCAGCTTAGGATTCTTCGCTGGACTAGCGGGTGCAGATACGCAGTATTTT	CASSLGFFAGLAGADTQYF	TRBD2	TRBV11-3	once	TRBJ2-3
TGTGCCAGCAGCCCGGAGGGAGCCCTCTATGGCTACACCTTC	CASSPEGALYGYTF	.	TRBV6-1	.	TRBJ1-2
TGCGCCAGCAGCTTGGCTCCCAACAGGGTAGCTGCCTACGAGCAGTACTTC	CASSLAPNRVAAYEQYF	.	TRBV5-1	.	TRBJ2-7
TGTGCCAGCAGCCGGGACAGGGGTAATACTGAAGCTTTCTTT	CASSRDRGNTEAFF	TRBD1	TRBV5-4	once	TRBJ1-1
TGTGCCAGCAGCGCACAGGGGGAAGGGGGCAATGAGCAGTTCTTC	CASSAQGEGGNEQFF	TRBD1	TRBV7-3	.	TRBJ2-1
TGTGCCAGCTCCGCATTAGTTGCCGGACAGGGATACGAGCAGTACTTC	CASSALVAGQGYEQYF	TRBD1	TRBV18	once	TRBJ2-7
TGTGCCAGCAGCCCAAGGGAGGACAGGGGTTCGGAGACCCAGTACTTC	CASSPREDRGSETQYF	TRBD1	TRBV7-8	.	TRBJ2-5
TGTGCCAGCAGCTTAGTGGGACAGGGTTACGAGCAGTACTTC	CASSLVGQGYEQYF	TRBD1	TRBV11-2	.	TRBJ2-7
TGTGCCTGGAGATACGGTAGCGACGAGCAGTACTTC	CAWRYGSDEQYF	.	TRBV30	.	TRBJ2-7
TGTGCCAGCTTAATCAGAGGGAACTATGGCTACACCTTC	CASLIRGNYGYTF	.	TRBV2	.	TRBJ1-2
TGCGCCAGCAGCTTGGAGGTCAGCTCCTACGAGCAGTACTTC	CASSLEVSSYEQYF	.	TRBV5-1	.	TRBJ2-7
TGCGCCAGCAGCTCGCCCGGACAGGAGAACACTGAAGCTTTCTTT	CASSSPGQENTEAFF	TRBD1	TRBV5-1	.	TRBJ1-1
TGTGCCAGTAGTTCACGACAGGGCGACAAAAACATTCAGTACTTC	CASSSRQGDKNIQYF	TRBD1	TRBV19	.	TRBJ2-4
TGTGCCAGCATCTCTCCCGGACGGGCACAGTACTTC	CASISPGRAQYF	.	TRBV28	.	TRBJ2-5
TGTGCCAGCAGTGATATTAGCAGGGGTGGCTACGAGCAGTACTTC	CASSDISRGGYEQYF	.	TRBV6-1	.	TRBJ2-7
TGTGCCAGTCGGCAGGGGGCGCAAAAAAGCTACCCCCTCCACTTT	CASRQGAQKSYPLHF	TRBD1	TRBV19	.	TRBJ1-6
TGTGCCAGCAGTTTGACCCAAGCGGGAGCATCCTACAATGAGCAGTTCTTC	CASSLTQAGASYNEQFF	TRBD2	TRBV27	.	TRBJ2-1
TGTGCCAGCAGCGTAGGAACAGCCACCGGGGAGCTGTTTTTT	CASSVGTATGELFF	.	TRBV9	.	TRBJ2-2
TGTGCCATCAGTGCGATCTTGGGACAGGGGGCCTACGAGCAGTACTTC	CAISAILGQGAYEQYF	TRBD1	TRBV10-3	.	TRBJ2-7
TGTGCCAGCAGCCAACCGGGACACCCCTACGAGCAGTACTTC	CASSQPGHPYEQYF	.	TRBV4-2	.	TRBJ2-7
TGTGCCAGCAGTTTCCGGGACAGGGGACACTACGAGCAGTACTTC	CASSFRDRGHYEQYF	TRBD1	TRBV28	.	TRBJ2-7
TGTGCCAGCAGCTTAGCTTGGGAACAGGGAGATCAGCCCCAGCATTTT	CASSLAWEQGDQPQHF	.	TRBV7-9	once	TRBJ1-5
TGTGCCAGCAGCTTGGGGCGGAAGGGCTCGAACTATGGCTACACCTTC	CASSLGRKGSNYGYTF	.	TRBV5-4	few	TRBJ1-2
TGCGCCAGCAGTGACCAACCGGGACTAGCGGGGTCAGATACGCAGTATTTT	CASSDQPGLAGSDTQYF	TRBD2	TRBV10-2	.	TRBJ2-3
TGTGCCAGCTCGGGGGACAGCTCCGAGGCTTTCTTT	CASSGDSSEAFF	TRBD1	TRBV18	once	TRBJ1-1
TGTGCCAGTAGCCTTATGGCTAGCCGGGGGTCCGACGAGCAGTACTTC	CASSLMASRGSDEQYF	.	TRBV19	few	TRBJ2-7
TGCGCCAGCAGCCCACGGGGACAGGGGATGAACACTGAAGCTTTCTTT	CASSPRGQGMNTEAFF	TRBD1	TRBV5-1	.	TRBJ1-1
TGTGCCAGCAGCCATTACAGGGGGCAGAATTCACCCCTCCACTTT	CASSHYRGQNSPLHF	TRBD1	TRBV13	few	TRBJ1-6
TGTGCCACCAGCAGAAGCAGGGTTCGGGGCGAGCAGTTCTTC	CATSRSRVRGEQFF	.	TRBV15	.	TRBJ2-1